The subject of this entry is one T cell receptor beta chain. The sample belongs to a study of blood T cell repertoires in COVID-19. This CDR3 contains 13 residues. Trimming took 4 bases from V and 2 from J, leaving 10 bases between them. In germline, CDR1 is SGHRS, CDR2 YFSETQ. Assay: immunoSEQ multiplex PCR; the TCRdb copy retains only in-frame clones and omits some. The table records 400,000 to 500,000 clones, about 88% of them present only once. Participants, 18 to 89 years old, spanned 25 or so US areas. The clonotype was recovered from a young woman who had been exposed to COVID-19. The source material was PBMCs or T cells enriched from blood (not recorded which). The chain joins TRBV5-1 to TRBJ2-7; tentatively, D is TRBD2 (5 bases). CDR3 bases: TGCGCCAGCAGCAGAGGGATCACCTACGAGCAGTACTTC. Amino acid sequence: CASSRGITYEQYF. Variable domain in full (rest from reference TRBV5-1 and TRBJ2-7): KAGVTQTPRYLIKTRGQQVTLSCSPISGHRSVSWYQQTPGQGLQFLFEYFSETQRNKGNFPGRFSGRQFSNSRSEMNVSTLELGDSALYLCASSRGITYEQYFGPGTRLTVT.